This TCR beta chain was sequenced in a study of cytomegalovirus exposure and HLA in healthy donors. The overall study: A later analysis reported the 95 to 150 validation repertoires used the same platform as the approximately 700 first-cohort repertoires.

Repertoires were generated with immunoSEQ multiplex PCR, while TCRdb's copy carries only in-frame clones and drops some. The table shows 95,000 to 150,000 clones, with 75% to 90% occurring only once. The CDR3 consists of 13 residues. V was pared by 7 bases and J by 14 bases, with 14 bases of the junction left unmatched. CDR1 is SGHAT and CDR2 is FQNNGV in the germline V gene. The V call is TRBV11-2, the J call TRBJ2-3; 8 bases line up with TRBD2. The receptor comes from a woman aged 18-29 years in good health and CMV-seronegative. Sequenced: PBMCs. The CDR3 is CASIPLDRTSWYF. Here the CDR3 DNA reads TGTGCCAGCATTCCCCTTGACCGGACTAGCTGGTATTTT.